This entry lists 18 T cell receptor beta chains sequenced from one sample in a study of blood T cell repertoires in COVID-19. TCRdb's copy holds only in-frame clones and misses some; the assay was immunoSEQ multiplex PCR. Among tens of thousands of clones, around three quarters were seen once, and the ten largest hold more than 15%. Specimen: peripheral blood. The receptors here all came from a man aged 55 to 70 with acute or convalescent COVID-19.

This clone was detected only a few times. Other nucleotide sequences from this sample produce the same CDR3. The chain uses TRBV5-1 and TRBJ1-1; TRBD1 is a possible D gene (5 bases). This CDR3 is built from 15 residues. CDR1 and CDR2 (germline): SGHRS, YFSETQ. Trimming took off 0 bases at V and 1 base at J, with 10 bases between the two ends. CDR3 region: CASSLDGQGNTEAFF. DNA of the CDR3: TGCGCCAGCAGCTTGGATGGCCAGGGGAACACTGAAGCTTTCTTT.

This clone was found many times. The V and J genes are TRBV29-1 and TRBJ1-2; 8 nucleotides line up with TRBD1. This CDR3 comprises 12 residues. V lost 4 bases, J lost 3 bases, and 1 base stayed unmatched. Looked up from germline, CDR1 is SQVTM and CDR2 is ANQGSEA. The CDR3 sequence is CSVAQGDYGYTF. The CDR3, as DNA: TGCAGCGTTGCACAGGGGGACTATGGCTACACCTTC.

The chain joins TRBV19 to TRBJ2-1; 16 bases agree with TRBD2. The CDR3 extends over 15 amino acids. V dropped 6 bases and J dropped 13; count of bases not matched to a gene: 9. Germline-derived CDR1 and CDR2 are LNHDA and SQIVND (reference sequence). The CDR3 nucleotides are TGTGCCAGTAGAAAGGGGACTAGCGGGGGGGCGTCCCAGTTCTTC. This encodes CASRKGTSGGASQFF. Drawing the rest from reference TRBV19 and TRBJ2-1, the complete variable domain is DGGITQSPKYLFRKEGQNVTLSCEQNLNHDAMYWYRQDPGQGLRLIYYSQIVNDFQKGDIAEGYSVSREKKESFPLTVTSAQKNPTAFYLCASRKGTSGGASQFFGPGTRLTVL.

This clone was counted a single time. V usage is TRBV3-1 (or the pseudogene TRBV3-2) and J usage is TRBJ1-6; D perhaps matches TRBD1 (6 bases). CDR1 and CDR2 (germline): LGHDT, YNNKEL (reference sequence). Trimming shortened V by 4 bases and J by 4 bases, and 23 bases separated the two germline ends. This CDR3 has 19 amino acids. In DNA form, the CDR3 reads TGTGCCAGCAGCCCCCGGACAGTCAAGAACCATATTTATAATTCACCCCTCCACTTT. Translated, it gives CASSPRTVKNHIYNSPLHF.

The gene calls are TRBV5-6 and TRBJ1-4; D is ambiguous. CDR3 length: 14 residues. Germline values: CDR1 SGHDT, CDR2 YYEEEE. The V end was cut by 3 bases, the J end by 4 bases, with 10 bases between. CDR3 amino acids: CASSSGLDNEKLFF. DNA for the CDR3: TGTGCCAGCAGCTCAGGACTGGATAATGAAAAACTGTTTTTT.

This clone has a handful of counts. The DNA of the CDR3 is TGCGCCAGCAGCTTAATGACAGGGGGCGACGAGCAGTACTTC. It is translated as CASSLMTGGDEQYF. The rearrangement uses TRBV5-1 and TRBJ2-7; 10 nucleotides match TRBD1. This CDR3 has 14 amino acids. Trimming removed 2 bases from V and 5 bases from J; junction bases left unmatched: 4. The germline gives CDR1 SGHRS, CDR2 YFSETQ. Using reference TRBV5-1 and TRBJ2-7 for the parts outside the CDR3, the full variable domain is KAGVTQTPRYLIKTRGQQVTLSCSPISGHRSVSWYQQTPGQGLQFLFEYFSETQRNKGNFPGRFSGRQFSNSRSEMNVSTLELGDSALYLCASSLMTGGDEQYFGPGTRLTVT.

V gene TRBV7-9 combines with J gene TRBJ1-5, with 10 bases matching TRBD1. The germline gives CDR1 SEHNR, CDR2 FQNEAQ (reference sequence). J was trimmed by 7 bases and V by 4 bases; bases with no gene match: 7. This CDR3 has 15 amino acids. DNA for the CDR3: TGTGCCAGCAGCTCCGGGACAGGGGCCCTCCAGCCCCAGCATTTT. Its protein is CASSSGTGALQPQHF.

CDR3 in DNA: TGTGCCAGCAGTTCAGGGGACGCGGGCTCCTACGAGCAGTACTTC. Protein: CASSSGDAGSYEQYF. V is TRBV6-6 and J is TRBJ2-7, with D perhaps TRBD1 (6 bases). Germline CDR1 and CDR2: MNHNY and SVGAGI (reference sequence). This CDR3 has 15 residues. Trimming removed 4 bases at V and 0 bases at J, with 13 bases between.

The rearrangement joins TRBV19 to TRBJ2-7, with 9 nucleotides matching TRBD1. CDR1 is LNHDA and CDR2 is SQIVND in the germline V gene (reference sequence). V trimming: 7 bases; J trimming: 2 bases; junction bases outside the gene matches: 9. The CDR3 sequence is 15 residues long. In DNA form, the CDR3 reads TGTGCCAGTACCGACACCGGGACAGGGCCCTACGAGCAGTACTTC. Translated, it gives CASTDTGTGPYEQYF.

The chain combines TRBV6-2 or TRBV6-3 with TRBJ1-2; TRBD1 aligns across 8 bases. CDR1 and CDR2 (germline): MNHEY, SVGEGT. CDR3 length: 14 amino acids. V shed 6 bases and J 5 bases; nucleotides not matched to a gene: 8. The CDR3 DNA reads as TGTGCCAGCAGCGAACAACAGGGGGGGTATGGCTACACCTTC. Amino acids: CASSEQQGGYGYTF.

The rearrangement joins TRBV5-4 to TRBJ2-2; the match to TRBD1 covers 7 bases. Germline values: CDR1 SGHNT, CDR2 YYREEE (reference sequence). J gave up 5 bases and V 4 bases, and 8 bases lay outside the gene matches. CDR3 length equals 15 residues. This CDR3 is CASSEPGTATGELFF. Written as DNA, the CDR3 is TGTGCCAGCAGCGAACCCGGGACAGCAACCGGGGAGCTGTTTTTT. The full variable domain, rest sourced from reference TRBV5-4 and TRBJ2-2, is ETGVTQSPTHLIKTRGQQVTLRCSSQSGHNTVSWYQQALGQGPQFIFQYYREEENGRGNFPPRFSGLQFPNYSSELNVNALELDDSALYLCASSEPGTATGELFFGEGSRLTVL.

Concerning this clone: Other DNA sequences in this specimen translate into the identical CDR3. The chain uses TRBV11-2 and TRBJ2-1, with TRBD2 identical over 7 bases. CDR1 and CDR2 from the germline V gene are SGHAT and FQNNGV. Trimming at V came to 4 bases and at J to 4 bases, leaving 7 bases not matched to a gene. The CDR3 consists of 15 residues. CDR3 loop: CASSSHGGGYNEQFF. The CDR3 region has the DNA TGTGCCAGCAGCTCCCATGGGGGGGGGTACAATGAGCAGTTCTTC.

V usage is TRBV7-2 and J usage is TRBJ1-4; 7 positions match TRBD1. The CDR3 is made up of 18 amino acids. CDR1 is SGHTA, CDR2 FQGNSA, per germline. The trim removed 1 base at V and 0 bases at J, leaving 8 bases unmatched. For the CDR3, the DNA is TGTGCCAGCAGCTTAGGGTTCCAGGGGGTTGCAACTAATGAAAAACTGTTTTTT. Protein product: CASSLGFQGVATNEKLFF.

The rearrangement joins TRBV6-5 to TRBJ1-3; 7 bases align to TRBD1. V shed 4 bases, J shed 3 bases, and the junction held 6 bases outside the gene matches. Germline V gives CDR1 MNHEY, CDR2 SVGAGI. The CDR3 is made up of 15 amino acids. CDR3 in amino acids: CASSLTGTVGNTIYF. The DNA for the CDR3 is TGTGCCAGCAGTTTGACCGGGACAGTTGGAAACACCATATATTTT.

The genes are TRBV11-2 and TRBJ2-5; D possibly corresponds to TRBD2 (5 bases). The V gene lost 3 bases and the J gene lost 1 base, with 21 bases spanning the gap. CDR3 length: 18 amino acids. In germline, CDR1 is SGHAT, CDR2 FQNNGV. CDR3 DNA: TGTGCCAGCAGCTTGGATGCCCTGGCCCCCCGGGGCCAAGAGACCCAGTACTTC. As protein: CASSLDALAPRGQETQYF.

The chain combines TRBV6-4 with TRBJ1-2; 10 bases line up with TRBD1. CDR3 length: 14 amino acids. After removal of 6 bases from V and 4 bases from J, the junction contained 5 bases not matched to a gene. Looked up from germline, CDR1 is MRHNA and CDR2 is SNTAGT. The CDR3 sequence is CASRGQGDGYGYTF. The CDR3 DNA is TGTGCCAGCAGAGGACAGGGGGATGGCTATGGCTACACCTTC.

The V call is TRBV19, the J call TRBJ1-5; 10 nucleotides match TRBD1. CDR1 is LNHDA, CDR2 SQIVND, per germline (reference sequence). This CDR3 contains 17 residues. The trim removed 3 bases at V and 11 bases at J, leaving 16 bases unmatched. The DNA for the CDR3 is TGTGCCAGTAGTATCCGGTATATTCGGGACAGGGGACCGGCCCAGCATTTT. Protein: CASSIRYIRDRGPAQHF. Together with reference TRBV19 and TRBJ1-5, the CDR3 gives the full variable domain: DGGITQSPKYLFRKEGQNVTLSCEQNLNHDAMYWYRQDPGQGLRLIYYSQIVNDFQKGDIAEGYSVSREKKESFPLTVTSAQKNPTAFYLCASSIRYIRDRGPAQHFGDGTRLSIL.

The chain is built from TRBV5-4 and TRBJ1-3, with 7 bases identical to TRBD1. After removal of 4 bases from V and 0 bases from J, the junction contained 4 bases not matched to a gene. Germline V CDR1 and CDR2: SGHNT, YYREEE (reference sequence). The CDR3 totals 15 residues. CDR3 residues: CASSARGISGNTIYF. The CDR3 coding sequence is TGTGCCAGCAGCGCCAGGGGGATCTCTGGAAACACCATATATTTT. Using reference TRBV5-4 and TRBJ1-3 for the parts outside the CDR3, the full variable domain is ETGVTQSPTHLIKTRGQQVTLRCSSQSGHNTVSWYQQALGQGPQFIFQYYREEENGRGNFPPRFSGLQFPNYSSELNVNALELDDSALYLCASSARGISGNTIYFGEGSWLTVV.